A selection of T cell receptor beta chains follows, all from one sample in a study of blood T cells in healthy people across ages. From the 5' RACE reads, TCRdb called clonotypes with MiXCR, one entry per CDR3 protein. This table holds approximately 1.5 million distinct CDR3 sequences, roughly 43% found once. Source material: blood. The source is a woman aged 18-29 years in good health. The CDR3 runs from the conserved cysteine through the conserved F or W. A D gene is named only where the DNA matches it firmly. Where a row states a size, it is once, few, many or the class of an expanded clone; other rows omit it.

J gene: TRBJ1-1
V gene: TRBV7-6
D gene: TRBD1
clone size: -
CDR3 DNA: TGTGCCAGCAGCTTAGTGCCGGGACAGGGGGCTCTATCAGCTTTCTTT
CDR3 protein: CASSLVPGQGALSAFF

J gene: TRBJ2-3
V gene: TRBV4-2
D gene: TRBD2
clone size: few
CDR3 DNA: TGTGCCAGCAGCCAAGACTCTAGCGGGAGCTCAGATACGCAGTATTTT
CDR3 protein: CASSQDSSGSSDTQYF

J gene: TRBJ2-5
V gene: TRBV11-2
D gene: TRBD1
clone size: -
CDR3 DNA: TGTGCCAGCAGCGTATTAAGGGGGCTTGACAATGAGCAGTACTTC
CDR3 protein: CASSVLRGLDNEQYF

J gene: TRBJ1-1
V gene: TRBV6-5
D gene: TRBD1
clone size: once
CDR3 DNA: TGTGAAAAGAGGGGGCCGGGCACTGAAGCTTTCTTT
CDR3 protein: CEKRGPGTEAFF

J gene: TRBJ1-2
V gene: TRBV27
D gene: -
clone size: -
CDR3 DNA: TGTGCCAGCAGTTTATCGTTTATGGCAGGGGCTAACTATGGCTACACCTTC
CDR3 protein: CASSLSFMAGANYGYTF

J gene: TRBJ2-1
V gene: TRBV11-2
D gene: TRBD1
clone size: once
CDR3 DNA: TGTGCCAGCAGCTCGACAGGGTCACACTTCTTC
CDR3 protein: CASSSTGSHFF

J gene: TRBJ1-4
V gene: TRBV12-3/TRBV12-4
D gene: -
clone size: -
CDR3 DNA: TGTGCCAGCAGTGGCGACCGATCCACTAATGAAAAACTGTTTTTT
CDR3 protein: CASSGDRSTNEKLFF

J gene: TRBJ2-5
V gene: TRBV5-1
D gene: -
clone size: many
CDR3 DNA: TGCGCCAGCAGCTTGGAGGGACATACCCAAGGGACCCAGTACTTC
CDR3 protein: CASSLEGHTQGTQYF

J gene: TRBJ2-1
V gene: TRBV4-2
D gene: -
clone size: -
CDR3 DNA: TGTGCCGGCAGCCTTCAGCTCCAAGAGACCCAGTTCTTC
CDR3 protein: CAGSLQLQETQFF

J gene: TRBJ1-1
V gene: TRBV12-3/TRBV12-4
D gene: TRBD1
clone size: -
CDR3 DNA: TGTGCCAGCAGGAGACAGGGGCTCGCTGAAGCTTTCTTT
CDR3 protein: CASRRQGLAEAFF

J gene: TRBJ2-3
V gene: TRBV6-5
D gene: -
clone size: -
CDR3 DNA: TGTGCCAGCAGTTACCGCACAGGGCTTGACACAGATACGCAGTATTTT
CDR3 protein: CASSYRTGLDTDTQYF

J gene: TRBJ1-1
V gene: TRBV12-3/TRBV12-4
D gene: TRBD1
clone size: few
CDR3 DNA: TGTGCCAGCAGCTTACAGGGGGTTGCCACTGAAGCTTTCTTT
CDR3 protein: CASSLQGVATEAFF

J gene: TRBJ1-5
V gene: TRBV7-2
D gene: -
clone size: few
CDR3 DNA: TGTGCCAGCAGCTTAGCGCGAAGGGGCAATCAGCCCCAGCATTTT
CDR3 protein: CASSLARRGNQPQHF

J gene: TRBJ2-3
V gene: TRBV9
D gene: TRBD1
clone size: few
CDR3 DNA: TGTGCCAGCAGCGTAGGGACAGGTTTCACAGATACGCAGTATTTT
CDR3 protein: CASSVGTGFTDTQYF

J gene: TRBJ1-2
V gene: TRBV6-4
D gene: TRBD1
clone size: few
CDR3 DNA: TGTGCCAGCAGTGACTCCGAGACAGGGGACTATGGCTACACCTTC
CDR3 protein: CASSDSETGDYGYTF

J gene: TRBJ2-3
V gene: TRBV20-1
D gene: -
clone size: few
CDR3 DNA: TGCAGTGCTAGACCTGCCACAGATACGCAGTATTTT
CDR3 protein: CSARPATDTQYF